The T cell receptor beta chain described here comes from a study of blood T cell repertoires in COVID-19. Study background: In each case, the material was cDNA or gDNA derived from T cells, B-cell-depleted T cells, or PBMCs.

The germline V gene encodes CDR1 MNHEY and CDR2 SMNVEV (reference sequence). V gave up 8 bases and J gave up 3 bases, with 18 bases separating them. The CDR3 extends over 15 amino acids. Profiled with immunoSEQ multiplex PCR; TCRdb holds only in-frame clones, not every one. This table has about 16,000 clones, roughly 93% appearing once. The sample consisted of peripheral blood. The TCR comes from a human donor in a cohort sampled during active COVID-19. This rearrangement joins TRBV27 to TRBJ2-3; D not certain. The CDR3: CASWPRLGFTDTQYF. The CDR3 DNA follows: TGTGCCAGCTGGCCTAGGTTAGGATTTACAGATACGCAGTATTTT.